This T cell receptor (beta chain) was captured in a study of T cells after yellow fever vaccination. General study results and limits: Peaking on day 5 versus 15, the secondary response was faster but weaker.

The trim removed 1 base at V and 8 bases at J, leaving 5 bases unmatched. The germline V gene has CDR1 LNHNV and CDR2 YYDKDF (reference sequence). This CDR3 is built from 16 residues. TCRdb re-called the 5' RACE reads with MiXCR, one entry per CDR3 protein. The sample contains nearly 550,000 distinct CDR3 sequences, about 19% of which appear only once. With respect to this clonotype: The antigen remains undetermined.

V usage is TRBV15 and J usage is TRBJ2-2, with TRBD2 matching over 12 bases. This sequence originates from a man aged 25-45 years who received the YFV17D yellow fever vaccine. The sample in question was PBMCs, obtained 15 days after the yellow fever booster vaccination. CDR3 bases: TGTGCCACCAGCAGAGGACTAGCGGGAGCTATGGGGGAGCTGTTTTTT. This sequence encodes CATSRGLAGAMGELFF.